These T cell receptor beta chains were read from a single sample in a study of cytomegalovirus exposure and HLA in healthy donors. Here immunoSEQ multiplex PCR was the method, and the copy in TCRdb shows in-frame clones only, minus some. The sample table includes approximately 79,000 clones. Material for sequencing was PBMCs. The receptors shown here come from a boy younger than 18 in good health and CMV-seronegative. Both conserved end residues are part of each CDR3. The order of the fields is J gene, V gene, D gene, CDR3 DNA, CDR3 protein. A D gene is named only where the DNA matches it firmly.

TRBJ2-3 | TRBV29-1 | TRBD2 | TGCAGCGTTCGGACTAGCGGGAATGTCGCAGATACGCAGTATTTT | CSVRTSGNVADTQYF
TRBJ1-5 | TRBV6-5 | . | TGTGCCAGCAGTTACTTAAGGGGCCAGCCCCAGCATTTT | CASSYLRGQPQHF
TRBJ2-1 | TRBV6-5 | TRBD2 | TGTGCCAGCAGCAGAAGCGGGAGGTTCTACAATGAGCAGTTCTTC | CASSRSGRFYNEQFF
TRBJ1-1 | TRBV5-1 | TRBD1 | TGCGCCAGCAGCAAGGACCGGACAGGGCGGGTTCAAGCTTTCTTT | CASSKDRTGRVQAFF
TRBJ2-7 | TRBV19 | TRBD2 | TGTGCCAGTAGTGGGGGGGACGGGACCTACGAGCAGTACTTC | CASSGGDGTYEQYF
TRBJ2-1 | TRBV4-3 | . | TGCGCCAGCAGCCAAGATAATCATCCAGCGAGTTCCTACAATGAGCAGTTCTTC | CASSQDNHPASSYNEQFF
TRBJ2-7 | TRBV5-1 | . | TGCGCCAGCAGCTTGGCCAGGGACGAGCAGTACTTC | CASSLARDEQYF
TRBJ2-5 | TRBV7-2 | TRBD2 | TGTGCCAGCAGCGCCGGACTAGTACCTTTTGACTTC | CASSAGLVPFDF
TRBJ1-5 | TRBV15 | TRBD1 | TGTGCCACCAGCAGAGGGTTGACAGGGGGGGCCCGACAGCCCCAGCATTTT | CATSRGLTGGARQPQHF
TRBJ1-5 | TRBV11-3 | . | TGTGCCAGCAGCTATAATAGAGGACCTTCGGGGCAGCCCCAGCATTTT | CASSYNRGPSGQPQHF